This TCR beta chain was captured in a study of T cell responses to AZD1222 COVID-19 vaccine (dated by TCRdb to about 2021). Context from the whole study: AZD1222 recipients given second doses at about 4 weeks or at about 12 weeks were pooled, since spike-specific TCR depth and breadth were not found to differ between the two schedules. A total of just over 230 trial participants underwent TCR sequencing, of whom some 210 received two doses of AZD1222 and about 26 received two doses of the MenACWY control vaccine. Trial participants were enrolled into age subgroups of 18-55, 56-69 and 70-plus years, which contained about 150, 27 and 61 TCR-sequenced participants, respectively. Broader findings and caveats from the paper: The 56-69-year group was small, and its depth increase did not reach significance, likely because of low power. Reportedly, close to half of the unique spike-specific TCRs recognized epitopes lying outside the regions that are mutated in the B.1.351 and B.1.1.7 variants. Only six or seven AZD1222 recipients were SARS-CoV-2 seropositive at baseline, limiting conclusions about previously exposed vaccinees. After two AZD1222 doses, spike-specific TCR breadth and depth were significantly higher than at day 0 and than in MenACWY recipients. Most participants were white British and females outnumbered males, and the authors suggested that clonal diversity may have been underestimated. No day 14 peak-response samples were available, so repertoires were characterized only after the peak T cell response. The vaccine-associated CD4 TCRs covered the entire spike protein, and the dominant responses fell in regions 160-218 and 743-854.

Concerning this clone: Its antigen is currently not known. Base quality data are lacking; no much larger clone is found one base away.

The label giving this sample's time point can be read as: baseline before first vaccination. Vaccinee samples came from UK trials COV001 and COV002, including a single-blind randomized controlled phase 2/3 trial of AZD1222 (ChAdOx1 nCoV-19) in healthy adults. For TCRbeta chain sequencing, PBMC samples from trial participants were taken at day 0 and at day 28 after the second dose. The CDR3 regions of human TCRbeta chains were subjected to immunosequencing. Processing in the source paper ran as follows. TCRs in the repertoires were compared against a reference library of SARS-CoV-2-specific TCRs that had been generated with the MIRA antigen-specificity platform. Breadth was defined as the fraction of unique TCRs that were SARS-CoV-2-associated, and depth was defined as the fraction of total T cells that were SARS-CoV-2-associated. Using the MIRA data, each spike-specific TCR was mapped to the spike region that the TCR reacts to and placed in a CD4 or CD8 class. Log10-transformed breadth and depth values were compared by one-way ANOVA with Sidak's multiple comparisons tests. TCRdb re-hosts the immuneACCESS table, in-frame sequences only. Its copies lack some clones; in the studies checked, an unresolved V gene accounts for under half of them, and the cause for the rest is not known. V and J calls and clone size are copied from that table; D and trimming were computed from the DNA. The sample table holds about 150,000 clones, of which 90% to 95% were seen once. The ten largest clonotypes hold around 1.4% of the sample.

Unmatched junction bases come to 5, with V trimmed by 2 bases and J by 4 bases. Counted from cysteine to phenylalanine, this CDR3 has 15 amino acids. The entry retains the CDR3 DNA only, 45 bases that are in frame from base 1. CDR1 WSHSY and CDR2 SAAADI were looked up in the germline V gene. The sequence links TRBV10-2 to TRBJ2-1; TRBD2 lines up with 7 middle nucleotides. This receptor was taken from an adult in good health. The input for sequencing was peripheral blood, taken on day 0 of AZD1222 vaccination. Read as DNA, the sequence is TGCGCCAGCAGTGAGCCCGCAGCGGGGTACAATGAGCAGTTCTTC. Its protein reads: CASSEPAAGYNEQFF.